This T cell receptor (beta chain) originates from a study of T cell responses to AZD1222 COVID-19 vaccine. Study conclusions and caveats: Unmutated variant regions reportedly attract nearly half of all spike-specific TCRs. Spike-specific TCR depth and breadth grew after two AZD1222 doses.

In the case of this clone: Its antigen is not identified.

Germline-derived CDR1 and CDR2 are KGHSH and LQKENI. Trimming removed 9 bases from V and 1 base from J, with 10 bases in between. The CDR3 runs to 13 residues. Libraries were prepared by immunoSEQ multiplex PCR; TCRdb keeps only in-frame clonotypes and omits some of them. The table records about 34,000 clones, roughly 74% of them present only once. The source is an adult who received the AZD1222 COVID-19 vaccine. This chain joins TRBV18 and TRBJ1-5; maybe TRBD1 (6 bases). The material sequenced was peripheral blood, taken 28 days after the second AZD1222 dose. The DNA for the CDR3 is TGTGCCAGTGGGAGGGGGAGCAATCAGCCCCAGCATTTT. Amino acids: CASGRGSNQPQHF.